This record covers a single TCR beta chain. The antigen remains undetermined. Germline CDR1 is MDHEN and CDR2 is SYDVKM. Trimming removed 6 bases from V and 2 bases from J, with 22 bases in between. The CDR3 has 17 amino acids. This entry is derived from a study of T cells after yellow fever vaccination. General study results and limits: Faster peaking, at day 5 versus 15, marked a secondary response that was weaker.

In making TCR cDNA, 5'RACE template switching added a universal primer site and UMIs to it. TCRdb used MiXCR to reprocess the 5' RACE reads, holding one entry per CDR3 protein. The sample has fewer than 400,000 distinct CDR3 sequences, over 8.5% seen once; the top ten hold about 3.3%. This TCR derives from a man aged 18 to 35 who received the YFV17D yellow fever vaccine. The chain joins TRBV28 to TRBJ1-2; D may be TRBD1 (6 bases). Specimen: CD4+ T cells sorted from PBMCs, collected 45 days after the yellow fever booster vaccination. CDR3 bases: TGTGCCAGCAGACCCGACCGGGCCCAGAGGGGGAACTATGGCTACACCTTC. Amino acid sequence: CASRPDRAQRGNYGYTF.